The 19 T cell receptor beta chains listed next were all sequenced from one sample in a study of post-analysis software for immune sequencing data. Findings of the study overall: A handful of TRBV segments were significantly more frequent in patients than in controls. TRBV5-6, TRBV5-1 and TRBV20-1 were among these segments.

TCR beta libraries were prepared from cDNA with unique molecular identifiers. One entry per CDR3 protein, called by TCRdb with MiXCR from the PCR reads. This sample has about 540,000 distinct CDR3 sequences; approximately 34% occur once, and the top ten carry about 5.6%. These receptors lack a known antigen. Input material: blood. These receptors all come from a girl aged 2-17 years with multiple sclerosis.

This chain uses TRBV7-7 with TRBJ2-6; D is tentatively TRBD1 or TRBD2 (5 bases each). CDR3 size: 17 residues. Germline-derived CDR1 and CDR2 are SSHAT and FNYEAQ (reference sequence). The germline V and J ends were trimmed by 4 bases and 2 bases, with 15 bases remaining between them. The CDR3 nucleotides are TGTGCCAGCAGCTCACAGCTGGGGGTAACTGGGGCCAACGTCCTGACTTTC. Translating gives CASSSQLGVTGANVLTF.

V gene TRBV7-9 combines with J gene TRBJ1-6; D remains unclear. CDR1 is SEHNR and CDR2 is FQNEAQ in the germline V gene (reference sequence). V dropped 5 bases and J dropped 6 bases, with 8 bases sitting between them. The CDR3 spans 13 residues. CDR3 DNA: TGTGCCAGCAGCCCACAAGTTAATTCACCCCTCCACTTT. The encoded protein is CASSPQVNSPLHF.

Comments on this clonotype: A read error is possible here, since a much larger clone lies one base away. This sequence joins TRBV18 and TRBJ2-5, with 13 nucleotides matching TRBD2. There are 15 residues in the CDR3. Germline assignment: CDR1 KGHSH and CDR2 LQKENI. The J segment lost 11 bases and the V segment lost 3 bases, leaving 9 bases of the junction unmatched. The CDR3 DNA is TGTGCCAGCTCACCGGGGACTAGCGGGGACAATGAGCAGTACTTC. The encoded protein is CASSPGTSGDNEQYF. Combining the CDR3 with reference TRBV18 and TRBJ2-5 gives the whole variable domain NAGVMQNPRHLVRRRGQEARLRCSPMKGHSHVYWYRQLPEEGLKFMVYLQKENIIDESGMPKERFSAEFPKEGPSILRIQQVVRGDSAAYFCASSPGTSGDNEQYFGPGTRLLVL.

The chain couples TRBV27 to TRBJ1-2; D is unresolved. CDR1 is MNHEY and CDR2 is SMNVEV in the germline V gene (reference sequence). V was pared by 5 bases and J by 6 bases, with 16 bases between. The CDR3 is made up of 14 amino acids. CDR3 coding DNA: TGTGCCAGCAGTCCTACCCCGGGCATAAATGGCTACACCTTC. Protein sequence: CASSPTPGINGYTF.

The gene calls are TRBV11-1 and TRBJ1-6, with D possibly TRBD1 on 5 matching bases. The CDR3 totals 15 residues. CDR1 is SGHAT and CDR2 is FQDESV in the germline V gene (reference sequence). The V and J ends lost 5 bases and 3 bases respectively, with 11 bases between them. CDR3 in DNA: TGTGCCAGCAGCCGGGACGGGTACTATAATTCACCCCTCCACTTT. Translating it yields CASSRDGYYNSPLHF.

This clonotype was detected only once. The chain joins TRBV5-1 to TRBJ2-2, with D possibly matching TRBD2 (5 bases). The CDR3 extends over 13 amino acids. V was trimmed by 1 base and J by 5 bases, leaving 6 bases between them. Per the germline V gene, CDR1 is SGHRS and CDR2 is YFSETQ. The CDR3 DNA reads as TGCGCCAGCAGCTTGACGGGAACCGGGGAGCTGTTTTTT. Its translation: CASSLTGTGELFF.

The chain employs TRBV18 and TRBJ2-5, with TRBD1 matching 8 bases. Germline V gene data show CDR1 as KGHSH and CDR2 as LQKENI. Trimming removed 2 bases from V and 1 base from J; junction bases left unmatched: 3. The CDR3 consists of 15 residues. CDR3 DNA: TGTGCCAGCTCACCATCAGGGGGCCTCCAAGAGACCCAGTACTTC. It yields the protein CASSPSGGLQETQYF.

In its sample, this clonotype was seen many times. V and J are TRBV9 and TRBJ1-1, with D unresolved. V lost 1 base to trimming and J lost 6 bases, with 10 bases between them. Germline loops: CDR1 SGDLS, CDR2 YYNGEE. The CDR3 spans 13 residues. CDR3 region: CASSVTLWSEAFF. The CDR3 nucleotides are TGTGCCAGCAGCGTAACTCTGTGGTCTGAAGCTTTCTTT.

This clonotype occurred many times. V and J are TRBV20-1 and TRBJ2-5; D might be TRBD2 (5 bases). Trimming left V 3 bases short and J 4 bases short, with 12 bases between. Per germline, CDR1 DFQATT and CDR2 SNEGSKA (reference sequence). This CDR3 is 13 amino acids long. CDR3 sequence (DNA): TGCAGTGCTAGCACATCGGCGGGAGAGACCCAGTACTTC. It encodes CSASTSAGETQYF.

This chain uses TRBV5-1 with TRBJ2-1; D ambiguous. Germline lookup yields CDR1 SGHRS and CDR2 YFSETQ. There are 19 residues in the CDR3. V was trimmed by 0 bases and J by 2 bases, leaving 21 bases between them. CDR3 sequence (DNA): TGCGCCAGCAGCTTGGTTCGAGGATTCACCGCCGACCCCTACAATGAGCAGTTCTTC. Its protein product is CASSLVRGFTADPYNEQFF.

J is TRBJ2-3 and V is TRBV6-6, with 7 bases fitting TRBD1. The V gene end was trimmed by 5 bases and the J gene end by 6 bases; junction bases not matched to a gene: 11. The length of the CDR3 is 15 residues. The germline CDR1 and CDR2 sequences are MNHNY and SVGAGI (reference sequence). In DNA form, the CDR3 reads TGTGCCAGCAGTAGCGTAGGGACAGCCATGGATACGCAGTATTTT. Encoded protein: CASSSVGTAMDTQYF.

This chain joins TRBV20-1 and TRBJ2-7; a weak D match, TRBD1 (5 bases). Deletions cut 2 bases from V and 3 bases from J, with 11 bases between. This CDR3 is built from 13 residues. Germline CDR1 DFQATT, CDR2 SNEGSKA (reference sequence). CDR3 region: CSARPRDLYEQYF. CDR3 coding DNA: TGCAGTGCTAGACCCAGGGATCTCTACGAGCAGTACTTC.

The chain has TRBV6-1 and TRBJ2-7; 8 nucleotides align to TRBD1. J lost 2 bases, V lost 0 bases, and 3 bases had no gene match. The CDR3 is 15 amino acids. CDR1 and CDR2 from the germline V gene are MNHNS and SASEGT. The CDR3 reads CASSEAGTGPYEQYF. CDR3 nucleotide sequence: TGTGCCAGCAGTGAAGCTGGGACAGGACCCTACGAGCAGTACTTC.

The V and J genes are TRBV4-2 and TRBJ1-4, with 9 positions matching TRBD1. Losses at the gene ends were 2 bases for V and 8 bases for J; bases not matched to a gene: 6. This CDR3 is 15 amino acids long. Germline loops: CDR1 LGHNA, CDR2 YNFKEQ. The CDR3 sequence: CASSQLQGANEKLFF. In DNA, the CDR3 is TGTGCCAGCAGCCAACTACAGGGGGCGAACGAAAAACTGTTTTTT.

The chain carries TRBV7-9 and TRBJ1-5; D perhaps matches TRBD1 (5 bases). Trimming stripped 4 bases from V and 3 bases from J, with 13 bases between. Germline CDR1 is SEHNR and CDR2 is FQNEAQ (reference sequence). CDR3 length equals 15 residues. This CDR3 reads CASSSGGTFNQPQHF. In DNA form, the CDR3 reads TGTGCCAGCAGCTCGGGCGGGACCTTCAATCAGCCCCAGCATTTT.

V and J are TRBV5-1 and TRBJ2-1, with D possibly being TRBD1 or TRBD2 (5 bases each). Germline CDR1 is SGHRS and CDR2 is YFSETQ. CDR3 size: 16 residues. Trimming pared 0 bases from V and 6 bases from J, leaving 16 bases between. CDR3 amino acids: CASSLAGTNTGNEQFF. The CDR3, as DNA: TGCGCCAGCAGCTTGGCCGGGACCAATACGGGCAATGAGCAGTTCTTC.

The V gene is TRBV7-9, the J gene TRBJ1-3; D unclear. There are 16 residues in the CDR3. Between the trimmed V and J ends, which lost 5 bases and 4 bases, there was a span of 18 bases. The V gene's germline CDR1 is SEHNR and CDR2 FQNEAQ (reference sequence). In nucleotides, the CDR3 is TGTGCCAGCAGCCCGCTCGGCGCCGGCATAGGAAACACCATATATTTT. Encoded protein: CASSPLGAGIGNTIYF.

The rearrangement uses TRBV7-2 and TRBJ2-7, with 9 bases aligning to TRBD1. V lost 5 bases to trimming and J lost 3 bases; unmatched junction nucleotides: 14. This CDR3 is 17 amino acids long. Germline CDR1 SGHTA, CDR2 FQGNSA. The DNA for the CDR3 is TGTGCCAGCAGCCCGGACAGGGGACCCTCCTTTCTCTACGAGCAGTACTTC. Its translation is CASSPDRGPSFLYEQYF. Variable domain in full (rest from reference TRBV7-2 and TRBJ2-7): GAGVSQSPSNKVTEKGKDVELRCDPISGHTALYWYRQSLGQGLEFLIYFQGNSAPDKSGLPSDRFSAERTGGSVSTLTIQRTQQEDSAVYLCASSPDRGPSFLYEQYFGPGTRLTVT.

The chain employs TRBV29-1 and TRBJ1-2; the D is unclear. V was pared by 4 bases and J by 8 bases, with 14 bases between. Germline V gene lookup returns CDR1 SQVTM and CDR2 ANQGSEA. The CDR3 has 12 amino acids. Here the CDR3 reads CSVGRGIGGYTF. Here the CDR3 DNA reads TGCAGCGTTGGGAGAGGGATAGGGGGCTACACCTTC.